The 23 T cell receptor beta chains reported below all come from one sample, sequenced in a study of T cells in Graves' hyperthyroidism and ophthalmopathy. Using RNA transcripts as the source, TCR beta CDR3 regions were amplified. Using the HTBI primer set, a first-round RT-PCR was run on the TCR CDR3. MiXCR, run by TCRdb on the multiplex PCR reads, gives a single entry per CDR3 protein. This sample has 350,000 to 450,000 distinct CDR3 sequences, with roughly 17% found just once. Sequences were obtained from blood. The origin of the receptors is a woman in her twenties or thirties with Graves' hyperthyroidism that later progressed to Graves' ophthalmopathy.

The rearrangement joins TRBV13 to TRBJ1-6; 11 bases agree with TRBD1. The ends lost 0 bases at V and 7 bases at J; junction bases unmatched: 5. Germline V gene lookup returns CDR1 PRHDT and CDR2 FYEKMQ (reference sequence). The CDR3 has 17 amino acids. The CDR3 nucleotides are TGTGCCAGCAGCTTAGGCCTATGGGACAGGGGGAATTCACCCCTCCACTTT. This translates into CASSLGLWDRGNSPLHF.

The chain couples TRBV15 to TRBJ1-5; D not resolved. Germline CDR1 reads LNHNV; CDR2 reads YYDKDF (reference sequence). CDR3 length equals 14 residues. Trimming removed 4 bases from V and 2 bases from J, with 9 bases in between. The CDR3 coding sequence is TGTGCCACCAGCATCGGTTGGGGCAATCAGCCCCAGCATTTT. Protein: CATSIGWGNQPQHF.

This clonotype came up many times. The gene calls are TRBV2 and TRBJ1-6; 9 nucleotides line up with TRBD1. Per the germline V gene, CDR1 is SNHLY and CDR2 is FYNNEI. The junction had 7 bases not matched to a gene; V was cut back by 3 bases and J by 7 bases. This CDR3 has 16 amino acids. This CDR3 reads CASSDETGGGNSPLHF. CDR3 in DNA: TGTGCCAGCAGTGACGAGACAGGGGGGGGGAATTCACCCCTCCACTTT.

A remark on this clonotype: A junction end diverges from the germline sequence, so it may reflect a read error. The rearrangement uses TRBV7-9 and TRBJ2-3; 14 bases map to TRBD2. The CDR3 sequence is 20 residues long. CDR1 is SEHNR, CDR2 FQNEAQ, per germline (reference sequence). The CDR3 region has the DNA TGTGCCAGCAGTTTAGACCTGGGACTAGCGGGGGCCACTAGCACAGATACGCAGTATTTT. Its translation: CASSLDLGLAGATSTDTQYF.

Many counts were recorded for this clonotype. This chain connects TRBV6-5 to TRBJ1-2; D remains ambiguous. CDR1 and CDR2 (germline): MNHEY, SVGAGI. The CDR3 runs 14 residues. Trimming removed 0 bases at V and 5 bases at J, with 10 bases between. CDR3 DNA sequence: TGTGCCAGCAGTTACTCGAGGAGGGATTATGGCTACACCTTC. It encodes CASSYSRRDYGYTF.

This clonotype was observed at least ten times. The chain couples TRBV5-5 to TRBJ1-4; possible D gene TRBD1, 5 bases. The CDR3 is 14 amino acids. Germline V CDR1 and CDR2: SGHKS, YYEKEE (reference sequence). The germline V and J ends were trimmed by 1 base and 4 bases, with 8 bases remaining between them. CDR3 region: CASSLRQLNEKLFF. In nucleotides, the CDR3 is TGTGCCAGCAGCTTGCGACAGCTTAATGAAAAACTGTTTTTT. Based on the CDR3 plus reference TRBV5-5 and TRBJ1-4, the full variable domain is DAGVTQSPTHLIKTRGQQVTLRCSPISGHKSVSWYQQVLGQGPQFIFQYYEKEERGRGNFPDRFSARQFPNYSSELNVNALLLGDSALYLCASSLRQLNEKLFFGSGTQLSVL.

This clonotype was picked up a small number of times. The rearrangement joins TRBV10-3 to TRBJ2-1, with 8 bases matching TRBD1. Unmatched junction bases numbered 10, after V lost 10 bases and J lost 2 bases. Germline V CDR1 and CDR2: ENHRY, SYGVKD. This CDR3 spans 15 amino acids. The DNA of the CDR3 is TGTGCCAGCAAAGAGACAGGGGCTACCTACAATGAGCAGTTCTTC. This sequence encodes CASKETGATYNEQFF.

This clonotype was observed at least ten times. The rearrangement joins TRBV6-2 or TRBV6-3 to TRBJ1-4; TRBD1 matches at 7 bases. V lost 6 bases and J lost 7; bases outside the gene matches: 8. Looked up from germline, CDR1 is MNHEY and CDR2 is SVGEGT. CDR3 length: 14 residues. The CDR3 DNA is TGTGCCAGCAGCGCCGGGACAGCGCCTGAAAAACTGTTTTTT. Translation gives CASSAGTAPEKLFF.

This clonotype was observed at least ten times. The V and J genes are TRBV6-1 and TRBJ1-1; a weak D match, TRBD1 (5 bases). The CDR3 covers 15 residues. The V end lost 6 bases, the J end lost 3 bases, and 17 bases lay between the germline ends. In germline, CDR1 is MNHNS, CDR2 SASEGT. The CDR3 loop is CASRRGAGRDTEAFF. The CDR3 nucleotides read TGTGCCAGCAGGAGGGGAGCAGGGAGGGACACTGAAGCTTTCTTT.

This clonotype was recorded many times. The chain has TRBV2 and TRBJ2-5, with D perhaps TRBD2 (6 bases). The length of the CDR3 is 13 residues. Germline values: CDR1 SNHLY, CDR2 FYNNEI. V gave up 6 bases and J gave up 2 bases, with 10 bases separating them. As DNA, the CDR3 is TGTGCCAGCAGGGACCGGGGGCAAGAGACCCAGTACTTC. Its translation: CASRDRGQETQYF.

This clonotype was seen just once. V and J are TRBV5-1 and TRBJ2-7, with 11 bases lining up with TRBD2. Germline CDR1 is SGHRS and CDR2 is YFSETQ. This CDR3 has 18 amino acids. Trimming at V came to 2 bases and at J to 5 bases, leaving 15 bases not matched to a gene. CDR3 nucleotides: TGCGCCAGCAGCTTACAGGGTCTAGCGGGAGGAGGAGAGCACGAGCAGTACTTC. Translated: CASSLQGLAGGGEHEQYF.

This clonotype was seen many times. The V call is TRBV6-2 or TRBV6-3, the J call TRBJ1-1; D remains ambiguous. Trimming stripped 2 bases from V and 1 base from J, with 5 bases between. Germline CDR1 and CDR2: MNHEY and SVGEGT. This CDR3 has 13 amino acids. The CDR3 sequence: CASSYPRNTEAFF. CDR3 nucleotide sequence: TGTGCCAGCAGTTACCCGAGGAACACTGAAGCTTTCTTT.

In its sample, this clonotype was seen many times. The rearrangement uses TRBV5-1 and TRBJ1-4; TRBD1 matches 7 bases. Germline loops: CDR1 SGHRS, CDR2 YFSETQ. This CDR3 comprises 15 residues. The V segment lost 1 base and the J segment 4 bases; nucleotides outside the gene matches: 4. In DNA, the CDR3 is TGCGCCAGCAGCTTGTTCGGGACAGTTAATGAAAAACTGTTTTTT. This codes for CASSLFGTVNEKLFF.

The chain has TRBV30 and TRBJ1-2; D remains ambiguous. Per germline, CDR1 GTSNPN and CDR2 SVGIG (reference sequence). The CDR3 runs 13 residues. The ends were cut back, 0 bases at V and 8 bases at J, with 13 bases in the middle. CDR3 nucleotides: TGTGCCTGGAGTGTACCTGGGAAAGGAGGCTACACCTTC. Amino acid sequence: CAWSVPGKGGYTF.

The chain uses TRBV2 and TRBJ2-1, with a tentative D call TRBD1 (6 bases). The CDR3 contains 15 residues. V gave up 6 bases and J gave up 2 bases, with 14 bases separating them. Per the germline V gene, CDR1 is SNHLY and CDR2 is FYNNEI. CDR3 sequence reads: CASSQLQGPYNEQFF. The DNA of the CDR3 is TGTGCCAGCAGCCAGTTACAGGGCCCCTACAATGAGCAGTTCTTC.

This clonotype was seen ten or more times. This chain joins TRBV2 and TRBJ1-6, with 9 bases identical to TRBD1. Germline loops: CDR1 SNHLY, CDR2 FYNNEI. This CDR3 has 16 amino acids. J gave up 6 bases and V 5 bases, and 8 bases lay outside the gene matches. CDR3: CASSLDRGYRNSPLHF. CDR3 coding DNA: TGTGCCAGCAGTCTGGACAGGGGTTATCGTAATTCACCCCTCCACTTT.

This clonotype was observed many times. J is TRBJ1-6 and V is TRBV28; possible D gene TRBD1, 6 bases. V lost 6 bases and J 1 base, leaving 13 bases between the germline ends. The CDR3 totals 16 residues. Germline CDR1 is MDHEN and CDR2 is SYDVKM. The CDR3 reads CASREQGVSYNSPLHF. CDR3 in DNA: TGTGCCAGCAGGGAACAGGGTGTTTCCTATAATTCACCCCTCCACTTT.

This clonotype was seen repeatedly, ten times or more. The V gene is TRBV2, the J gene TRBJ2-5, with D perhaps matching TRBD1 (6 bases). Per the germline V gene, CDR1 is SNHLY and CDR2 is FYNNEI. Trimming pared 6 bases from V and 1 base from J, leaving 9 bases between. The CDR3 covers 13 residues. This CDR3 reads CASRNRVQETQYF. The CDR3 DNA reads TGTGCCAGCAGGAACAGGGTCCAAGAGACCCAGTACTTC.

This clonotype showed up many times. The chain carries TRBV27 and TRBJ2-3, with no clear D. Between the trimmed V and J ends, which lost 5 bases and 0 bases, there was a span of 9 bases. The CDR3 sequence is 14 residues long. Germline CDR1 reads MNHEY; CDR2 reads SMNVEV (reference sequence). CDR3 region: CASSQSDSTDTQYF. DNA for the CDR3: TGTGCCAGCAGTCAGTCGGACAGCACAGATACGCAGTATTTT.

Many counts were recorded for this clonotype. The rearrangement uses TRBV7-8 and TRBJ2-7; D is ambiguous. In germline, CDR1 is SGHVS, CDR2 FQNEAQ. V was shortened by 2 bases and J by 2 bases, with 16 bases between the two germline ends. The CDR3 is 16 residues long. CDR3 protein: CASSLYSTKPTYEQYF. Written as DNA, the CDR3 is TGTGCCAGCAGCTTATATTCGACAAAGCCCACCTACGAGCAGTACTTC. Filled out from reference TRBV7-8 and TRBJ2-7, the complete variable domain reads GAGVSQSPRYKVAKRGQDVALRCDPISGHVSLFWYQQALGQGPEFLTYFQNEAQLDKSGLPSDRFFAERPEGSVSTLKIQRTQQEDSAVYLCASSLYSTKPTYEQYFGPGTRLTVT.

Ten or more counts support this clonotype. The CDR3 nucleotides read TGTGCCAGCAGTCGGAGTCCTGCCCTCTCTGGAAACACCATATATTTT. This gives the protein CASSRSPALSGNTIYF. The chain is built from TRBV6-1 and TRBJ1-3; unclear D gene. Germline V gene lookup returns CDR1 MNHNS and CDR2 SASEGT. The V end was cut by 5 bases, the J end by 0 bases, with 14 bases between. The length of the CDR3 is 16 residues.

This clonotype was recorded many times. The CDR3 sequence: CAWGAGHGYTF. Written as DNA, the CDR3 is TGTGCCTGGGGGGCGGGACATGGCTACACCTTC. V usage is TRBV30 and J usage is TRBJ1-2, with D maybe TRBD1 (5 bases). CDR3 length equals 11 residues. The germline CDR1 and CDR2 sequences are GTSNPN and SVGIG (reference sequence). V lost 5 bases to trimming and J lost 6 bases, with 10 bases between them. Complete variable domain (other parts from reference TRBV30 and TRBJ1-2): SQTIHQWPATLVQPVGSPLSLECTVEGTSNPNLYWYRQAAGRGLQLLFYSVGIGQISSEVPQNLSASRPQDRQFILSSKKLLLSDSGFYLCAWGAGHGYTFGSGTRLTVV.

This clonotype occurred once. A much larger clonotype is one base distant, so this may be a read error. This sequence joins TRBV6-1 and TRBJ2-1, with 7 bases matching TRBD2. Germline values: CDR1 MNHNS, CDR2 SASEGT. The CDR3 has 17 amino acids. The V and J ends lost 2 bases and 8 bases, in that order; junction bases with no gene match: 15. The CDR3 nucleotides read TGTGCCAGCAGTGAATTCGGGACTCGCGGGAGTTCGGATGAGCAGTTCTTC. Its protein product is CASSEFGTRGSSDEQFF.